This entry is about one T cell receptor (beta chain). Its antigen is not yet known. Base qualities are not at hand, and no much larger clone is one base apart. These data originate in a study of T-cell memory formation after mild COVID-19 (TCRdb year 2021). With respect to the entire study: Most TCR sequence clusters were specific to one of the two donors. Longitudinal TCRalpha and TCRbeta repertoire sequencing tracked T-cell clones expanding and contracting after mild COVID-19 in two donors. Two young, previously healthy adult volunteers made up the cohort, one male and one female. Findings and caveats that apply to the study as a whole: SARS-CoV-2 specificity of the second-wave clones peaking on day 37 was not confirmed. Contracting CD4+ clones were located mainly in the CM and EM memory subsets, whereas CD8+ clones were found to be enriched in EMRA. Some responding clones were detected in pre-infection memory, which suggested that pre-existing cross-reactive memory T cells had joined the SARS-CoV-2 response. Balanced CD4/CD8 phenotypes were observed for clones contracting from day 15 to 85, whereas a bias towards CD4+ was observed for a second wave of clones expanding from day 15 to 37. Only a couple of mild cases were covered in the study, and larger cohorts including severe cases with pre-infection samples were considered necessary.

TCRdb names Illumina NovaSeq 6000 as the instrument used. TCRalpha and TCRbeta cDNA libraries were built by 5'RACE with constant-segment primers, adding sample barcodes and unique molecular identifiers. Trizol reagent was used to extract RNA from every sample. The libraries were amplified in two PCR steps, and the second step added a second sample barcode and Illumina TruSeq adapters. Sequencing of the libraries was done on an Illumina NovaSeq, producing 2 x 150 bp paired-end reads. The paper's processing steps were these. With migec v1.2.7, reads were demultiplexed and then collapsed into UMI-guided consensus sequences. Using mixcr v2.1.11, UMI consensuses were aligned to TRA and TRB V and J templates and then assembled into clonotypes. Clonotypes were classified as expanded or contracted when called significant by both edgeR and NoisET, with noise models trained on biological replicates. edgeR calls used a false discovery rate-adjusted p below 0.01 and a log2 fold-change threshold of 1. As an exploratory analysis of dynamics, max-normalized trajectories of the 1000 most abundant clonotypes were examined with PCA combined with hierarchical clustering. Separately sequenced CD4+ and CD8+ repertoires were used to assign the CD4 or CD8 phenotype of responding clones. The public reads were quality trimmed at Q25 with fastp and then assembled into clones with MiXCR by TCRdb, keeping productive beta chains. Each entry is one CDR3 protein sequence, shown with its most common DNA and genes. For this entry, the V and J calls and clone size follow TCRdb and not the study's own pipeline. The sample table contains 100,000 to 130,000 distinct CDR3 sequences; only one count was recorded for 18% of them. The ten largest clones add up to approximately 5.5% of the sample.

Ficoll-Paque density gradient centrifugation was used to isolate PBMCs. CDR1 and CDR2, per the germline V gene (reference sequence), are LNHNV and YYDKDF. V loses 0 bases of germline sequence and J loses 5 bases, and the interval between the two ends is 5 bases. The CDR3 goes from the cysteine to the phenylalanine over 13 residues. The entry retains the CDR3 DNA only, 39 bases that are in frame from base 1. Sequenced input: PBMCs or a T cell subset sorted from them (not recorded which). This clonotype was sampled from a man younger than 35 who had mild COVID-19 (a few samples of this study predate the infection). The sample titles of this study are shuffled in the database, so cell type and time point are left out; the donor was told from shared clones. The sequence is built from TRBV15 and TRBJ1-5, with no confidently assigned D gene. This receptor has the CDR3 CATSRDRDQPQHF. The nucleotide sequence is TGTGCCACCAGCAGAGATCGGGATCAGCCCCAGCATTTT.